One T cell receptor beta chain is described in this entry. As yet, its antigen is unknown. This sample was included in a study of neurological immune-mediated disorders. Study-wide points: When repertoires were grouped phylogenetically, those of 18 of 34 multiple sclerosis patients fell into one related-CDR3 cluster, a possible signature.

TCRdb reprocessed the 5' RACE reads via MiXCR and lists one record per CDR3 protein. The sample shows about 55,000 distinct CDR3 sequences, over 4% of them seen only once. This CDR3 region has 13 residues. V was pared by 0 bases and J by 5 bases, with 7 bases between. Germline values: CDR1 LGHDT, CDR2 YNNKEL (reference sequence). The chain has TRBV3-1 and TRBJ2-5; D is uncertain. This sequence originates from a man aged 50 to 60 with multiple sclerosis. Source material: PBMCs. CDR3 loop: CASSQDLWETQYF. The CDR3, as DNA: TGTGCCAGCAGCCAAGATCTGTGGGAGACCCAGTACTTC.